Listed below are T cell receptor beta chains from one sample, sequenced in a study of beta chain features in type 1 diabetes. Assay used: immunoSEQ multiplex PCR; TCRdb lists only in-frame clones, some missing. In the table there are a few hundred thousand clones, less than 35% of which are singletons. Sequencing was carried out using central memory CD4+ T cells from blood. These TCRs come from a young man in good health. Each CDR3 is given with its conserved first and last residue. A D gene is named only where the DNA matches it firmly. Only some rows state a clone size, as once, few, many or a class for expanded clones.

>TRBJ2-3|NA|NA|TRBV4-1
CASSQDPPGGHSTDTQYF
TGCGCCAGCAGCCAAGATCCACCCGGGGGCCATAGCACAGATACGCAGTATTTT
>TRBJ1-4|NA|NA|TRBV10-3
CAIGTTAPNEKLFF
TGTGCCATCGGTACGACAGCGCCTAATGAAAAACTGTTTTTT
>TRBJ1-2|NA|NA|TRBV28
CASSSVNYGYTF
TGTGCCAGCAGCAGCGTTAACTATGGCTACACCTTC
>TRBJ1-5|NA|NA|TRBV5-4
CASSLAFGGQPQHF
TGTGCCAGCAGCTTGGCCTTCGGAGGGCAGCCCCAGCATTTT
>TRBJ2-3|NA|few|TRBV18
CASSTTSPDTQYF
TGTGCCAGCTCGACGACTAGTCCAGATACGCAGTATTTT
>TRBJ2-7|NA|many|TRBV29-1
CSASGQGDYEQYF
TGCAGCGCTTCCGGGCAGGGCGACTACGAGCAGTACTTC
>TRBJ2-3|TRBD2|NA|TRBV6-1
CATVAGGLGTDTQYF
TGTGCCACCGTAGCGGGGGGGCTTGGAACAGATACGCAGTATTTT
>TRBJ1-6|NA|few|TRBV4-2
CASSQETGFNSPLHF
TGTGCCAGCAGCCAAGAGACAGGTTTTAATTCACCCCTCCACTTT
>TRBJ2-3|TRBD2|once|TRBV7-2
CASSQTTSGRARDTQYF
TGTGCCAGCAGCCAAACGACTAGCGGGAGGGCCAGAGATACGCAGTATTTT
>TRBJ2-7|TRBD1|NA|TRBV27
CASRHPSGTGNEQYF
TGTGCCAGCAGACACCCCAGCGGGACAGGGAACGAGCAGTACTTC
>TRBJ1-5|NA|NA|TRBV6-1
CASSEYFGQPQHF
TGTGCCAGCAGTGAATACTTCGGTCAGCCCCAGCATTTT